Below are 27 T cell receptor beta chains sequenced from a single sample in a study of T cell responses to AZD1222 COVID-19 vaccine (dated by TCRdb to the early 2020s). The sample's time point, from its label and the paper: baseline before first vaccination. The treatment or condition label for this specimen denotes: meningococcal conjugate vaccine given as trial control. The library was built by means of the immunoSEQ multiplex PCR assay. As stored in TCRdb, this immuneACCESS dataset retains in-frame rearrangements with V and J assigned. A fraction of the clones does not appear; measured against another copy, unresolved V genes explain less than half of the discrepancy, and the remainder lacks a known reason. The sample table holds about 150,000 clones, of which about 93% were seen once. The biggest ten clones account for less than 3.5% of the sample. Source: peripheral blood, taken on day 0 of MenACWY control vaccination. Every receptor here comes from an adult in good health.

V is TRBV27 and J is TRBJ2-5; the match to TRBD1 covers 9 bases. The CDR3 is 15 amino acids. Germline loops: CDR1 MNHEY, CDR2 SMNVEV (reference sequence). After removal of 5 bases from V and 5 bases from J, the junction contained 9 bases not matched to a gene. For the CDR3, the DNA is TGTGCCAGCAGTCCCTCCGGGACAGGGCATGAGACCCAGTACTTC. Encoded protein: CASSPSGTGHETQYF.

V and J are TRBV30 and TRBJ1-6; TRBD1 is a possible D gene (5 bases). In germline, CDR1 is GTSNPN, CDR2 SVGIG (reference sequence). There are 13 residues in the CDR3. Trimming removed 2 bases from V and 9 bases from J, with 11 bases in between. This CDR3 reads CAWSRGGGSPLHF. As DNA, the CDR3 is TGTGCCTGGAGTAGGGGTGGTGGTTCACCCCTCCACTTT.

The rearrangement uses TRBV6-4 and TRBJ2-1; 11 nucleotides match TRBD2. This CDR3 is built from 16 residues. Germline V gene sequence: CDR1 MRHNA, CDR2 SNTAGT. V trimming: 4 bases; J trimming: 6 bases; junction bases outside the gene matches: 8. CDR3 DNA sequence: TGTGCCAGCAGTGTCTTAGCGGGGGGGCCGGGCAATGAGCAGTTCTTC. This translates into CASSVLAGGPGNEQFF.

This chain joins TRBV12-5 and TRBJ1-5; D remains ambiguous. The CDR3 runs to 16 residues. The V gene's germline CDR1 is LGHNT and CDR2 FRNRAP. The V gene lost 0 bases and the J gene lost 8 bases, with 17 bases spanning the gap. The chain's CDR3 is CASGLVLAGSIKPQHF. In nucleotides, the CDR3 is TGTGCTAGTGGTTTGGTACTAGCAGGATCAATCAAGCCCCAGCATTTT.

The V gene is TRBV18, the J gene TRBJ1-1, with TRBD1 matching 7 bases. Looked up from germline, CDR1 is KGHSH and CDR2 is LQKENI. Trimming removed 3 bases from V and 2 bases from J; junction bases left unmatched: 9. This CDR3 comprises 16 residues. The CDR3 DNA reads TGTGCCAGCTCACCGTCTACAGGGGATATTAACACTGAAGCTTTCTTT. As protein: CASSPSTGDINTEAFF.

With respect to this clone: The DNA is left out, because the CDR3 cannot be placed on it with certainty; the CDR3 is given as TCRdb lists it. The chain couples TRBV6-5 to TRBJ2-7; TRBD1 is the table's D call and was not checked against the DNA. The CDR3 comprises 15 residues, both ends counted. Germline CDR1 is MNHEY and CDR2 is SVGAGI. The CDR3 sequence is CASSSSTRGSYEQYF.

This clone was detected only a few times. The chain is built from TRBV21-1 and TRBJ1-5. TRBV21-1 is tagged as a pseudogene. CDR3 size: 16 residues. This chain's CDR3 is CASPPHKFESNQPQHF. The CDR3 bases are TGTGCCAGCCCCCCGCACAAATTTGAGAGCAATCAGCCCCAGCATTTT.

This clone was seen once. The V and J genes are TRBV2 and TRBJ2-6; the D gene is possibly TRBD1 (6 bases). The CDR3 length is 15 residues. Germline-derived CDR1 and CDR2 are SNHLY and FYNNEI. V lost 6 bases and J lost 10, with 19 bases in between. This CDR3 reads CASSDPGHRSNVLTF. In DNA, the CDR3 is TGTGCCAGCAGCGACCCGGGACATAGGTCTAACGTCCTGACTTTC.

The chain combines TRBV19 with TRBJ2-1; tentative D call: TRBD1 (5 bases). The CDR3 runs 16 residues. Germline lookup yields CDR1 LNHDA and CDR2 SQIVND (reference sequence). V was shortened by 0 bases and J by 8 bases, with 17 bases between the two germline ends. CDR3 sequence: CASSIEGRRGNDEQFF. CDR3 nucleotide sequence: TGTGCCAGTAGTATAGAGGGGCGGAGAGGTAACGATGAGCAGTTCTTC.

The chain joins TRBV10-3 to TRBJ2-1, with D perhaps TRBD2 (6 bases). Germline V CDR1 and CDR2: ENHRY, SYGVKD. The CDR3 consists of 18 residues. The germline V and J ends were trimmed by 0 bases and 6 bases, with 21 bases remaining between them. CDR3 coding DNA: TGTGCCATCAGTGAGTCGCCTTTGGGGGACGCAGCGGGCAATGAGCAGTTCTTC. Amino acid sequence: CAISESPLGDAAGNEQFF.

The count of this clone is one. V gene TRBV11-3 combines with J gene TRBJ2-1; maybe TRBD2 (6 bases). V dropped 5 bases and J dropped 9 bases, with 14 bases sitting between them. Germline CDR1 SGHNT, CDR2 YENEEA. The CDR3 loop spans 13 amino acids. In nucleotides, the CDR3 is TGTGCCAGCAGCCTGGGACTGGGTACTGAGCAGTTCTTC. Encoded protein: CASSLGLGTEQFF. The variable domain in full, with the rest retrieved from reference TRBV11-3 and TRBJ2-1, is EAGVVQSPRYKIIEKKQPVAFWCNPISGHNTLYWYLQNLGQGPELLIRYENEEAVDDSQLPKDRFSAERLKGVDSTLKIQPAELGDSAVYLCASSLGLGTEQFFGPGTRLTVL.

This chain joins TRBV7-6 and TRBJ2-3; 10 bases line up with TRBD2. The ends lost 2 bases at V and 0 bases at J; junction bases unmatched: 2. The germline V gene encodes CDR1 SGHVS and CDR2 FNYEAQ. The CDR3 has 16 amino acids. This CDR3 reads CASSLMTSGSTDTQYF. CDR3 coding DNA: TGTGCCAGCAGCTTAATGACTAGCGGGAGCACAGATACGCAGTATTTT. The variable domain in full, completed from reference TRBV7-6 and TRBJ2-3, reads GAGVSQSPRYKVTKRGQDVALRCDPISGHVSLYWYRQALGQGPEFLTYFNYEAQQDKSGLPNDRFSAERPEGSISTLTIQRTEQRDSAMYRCASSLMTSGSTDTQYFGPGTRLTVL.

The gene calls are TRBV10-2 and TRBJ1-5; D gene uncertain. Germline CDR1 reads WSHSY; CDR2 reads SAAADI. V lost 2 bases and J lost 0, with 8 bases in between. This CDR3 comprises 15 residues. For the CDR3, the DNA is TGCGCCAGCAGTGAGGGACCGAATAGCAATCAGCCCCAGCATTTT. Its protein is CASSEGPNSNQPQHF.

This chain links TRBV3-1 (or the pseudogene TRBV3-2) with TRBJ1-2, with 9 nucleotides matching TRBD1. Losses at the gene ends were 0 bases for V and 4 bases for J; bases not matched to a gene: 3. In germline, CDR1 is LGHDT, CDR2 YNNKEL (reference sequence). The CDR3 is 15 residues long. The CDR3 loop reads CASSQDTGGLYGYTF. The CDR3 region has the DNA TGTGCCAGCAGCCAAGACACAGGGGGCCTCTATGGCTACACCTTC.

V usage is TRBV2 and J usage is TRBJ2-1; 9 bases match TRBD2. This CDR3 region has 15 residues. V trimming: 3 bases; J trimming: 10 bases; junction bases outside the gene matches: 10. Germline V gene data show CDR1 as SNHLY and CDR2 as FYNNEI. CDR3 amino acids: CASSDRLAGLEEQFF. In DNA, the CDR3 is TGTGCCAGCAGTGATCGGCTAGCGGGATTGGAGGAGCAGTTCTTC.

The chain uses TRBV29-1 and TRBJ2-5; the match to TRBD2 covers 11 bases. J gave up 5 bases and V 0 bases, and 14 bases lay outside the gene matches. In germline, CDR1 is SQVTM, CDR2 ANQGSEA. The CDR3 is 18 amino acids. CDR3 amino acids: CSVEEMRTSGWTTETQYF. The CDR3 nucleotides are TGCAGCGTTGAAGAAATGAGGACTAGCGGGTGGACGACGGAGACCCAGTACTTC.

This clone was counted once. This chain joins TRBV2 and TRBJ1-3, with 9 bases fitting TRBD1. Germline-derived CDR1 and CDR2 are SNHLY and FYNNEI. CDR3 size: 15 residues. V dropped 7 bases and J dropped 3; count of bases not matched to a gene: 7. Here the CDR3 DNA reads TGTGCCAGCACCGGACAGGGGCTTGTTGGAAACACCATATATTTT. It yields the protein CASTGQGLVGNTIYF.

The CDR3 reads CASRFNEKLFF. The CDR3 nucleotides read TGTGCCAGCAGGTTTAATGAAAAACTGTTTTTT. The chain is built from TRBV2 and TRBJ1-4; D remains ambiguous. The CDR3 length is 11 residues. CDR1 and CDR2 from the germline V gene are SNHLY and FYNNEI. The V gene lost 6 bases and the J gene lost 4 bases, with 3 bases spanning the gap.

The gene calls are TRBV4-1 and TRBJ2-1; TRBD2 matches at 13 bases. V dropped 9 bases and J dropped 6; count of bases not matched to a gene: 2. The germline gives CDR1 MGHRA, CDR2 YSYEKL. CDR3 size: 13 residues. Here the CDR3 DNA reads TGCGCCAGAAGACTAGCGGGAGGCAATGAGCAGTTCTTC. It specifies CARRLAGGNEQFF.

The gene calls are TRBV6-5 and TRBJ1-3; D possibly corresponds to TRBD1 (5 bases). This CDR3 is built from 15 residues. V lost 0 bases, J lost 4 bases, and 10 bases lay in between. Germline V gene data show CDR1 as MNHEY and CDR2 as SVGAGI. The CDR3 spells CASSYSQGAGNTIYF. CDR3 in DNA: TGTGCCAGCAGTTACTCGCAGGGAGCCGGAAACACCATATATTTT.

This chain connects TRBV7-9 to TRBJ2-1; D possibly corresponds to TRBD1 (8 bases). Germline V gene sequence: CDR1 SEHNR, CDR2 FQNEAQ (reference sequence). The ends were cut back, 5 bases at V and 9 bases at J, with 14 bases in the middle. The length of the CDR3 is 13 residues. This CDR3 reads CASSPTGEGEQFF. The CDR3 DNA sequence: TGTGCCAGCAGCCCGACAGGGGAGGGTGAGCAGTTCTTC.

This sequence joins TRBV5-1 and TRBJ1-6; D perhaps matches TRBD1 (6 bases). V lost 4 bases and J 4 bases, leaving 12 bases between the germline ends. The germline V gene encodes CDR1 SGHRS and CDR2 YFSETQ. CDR3 size: 15 residues. CDR3 in amino acids: CASSQTGDYNSPLHF. Written as DNA, the CDR3 is TGCGCCAGCAGCCAGACAGGAGATTATAATTCACCCCTCCACTTT.

This clone was counted a single time. The gene calls are TRBV28 and TRBJ1-4, with 10 bases that match TRBD1. The CDR3 is 15 residues long. Per germline, CDR1 MDHEN and CDR2 SYDVKM. Germline trimming cut 2 bases from V and 3 bases from J; bases unmatched to any gene: 0. The CDR3 coding sequence is TGTGCCAGCAGTTTAGGACAGGGGGCTAATGAAAAACTGTTTTTT. Amino acid sequence: CASSLGQGANEKLFF.

The chain carries TRBV4-2 and TRBJ1-2; 12 bases are a match to TRBD1. The V gene's germline CDR1 is LGHNA and CDR2 YNFKEQ. CDR3 length equals 16 residues. Trimming removed 3 bases from V and 4 bases from J; junction bases left unmatched: 6. In DNA form, the CDR3 reads TGTGCCAGCAGCCATCCCGGGACAGGGGGCCTCTATGGCTACACCTTC. It yields the protein CASSHPGTGGLYGYTF.

This rearrangement joins TRBV5-4 to TRBJ2-2, with D possibly called TRBD1 or TRBD2 (6 bases each). CDR1 SGHNT and CDR2 YYREEE come from the germline V gene (reference sequence). The CDR3 sequence is 14 residues long. V lost 2 bases to trimming and J lost 5 bases, with 10 bases between them. This chain's CDR3 is CASSFRGGTGELFF. The CDR3 nucleotides are TGTGCCAGCAGCTTCAGGGGAGGAACCGGGGAGCTGTTTTTT.

CDR3 in amino acids: CASSRSRGQPQHF. The DNA for the CDR3 is TGTGCCAGCAGCAGAAGCAGGGGCCAGCCCCAGCATTTT. This chain joins TRBV6-5 and TRBJ1-5, with a possible D match to TRBD1 (6 bases). The germline V gene encodes CDR1 MNHEY and CDR2 SVGAGI. The CDR3 is made up of 13 amino acids. Between the trimmed V and J ends, which lost 6 bases and 7 bases, there was a span of 13 bases.

As concerns this clone: This CDR3 is also generated by other DNA sequences in the sample. This chain links TRBV27 with TRBJ1-4, with TRBD1 identical over 8 bases. This CDR3 spans 15 amino acids. V trimming: 0 bases; J trimming: 8 bases; junction bases outside the gene matches: 5. Germline CDR1 and CDR2: MNHEY and SMNVEV (reference sequence). This CDR3 is CASSLSGTGHEKLFF. The CDR3 DNA sequence: TGTGCCAGCAGTTTATCTGGGACAGGACACGAAAAACTGTTTTTT.